A selection of T cell receptor beta chains follows, all from one sample in a study of metastatic and nonmetastatic thyroid tumors. TCRdb re-clonotyped the PCR reads via MiXCR. The sample holds about 26,000 clones, about a quarter seen once. Sequenced: blood. Receptors originate from a female donor with papillary thyroid cancer or a benign thyroid nodule (not recorded which). Some clones in this sample may be carry-over from other donors' samples. Both conserved end residues are part of each CDR3. The order of the fields is D gene, J gene, V gene, clone size, CDR3 DNA, CDR3 protein. The D gene is left open where the match is weak. Not every row has a clone size; where given, it reads once, few, many or a size class.

>NA|TRBJ1-4|TRBV4-1|once
TGCGCCAGCAGCCAGGCCGAGAGGGCTAATGAAAAACTGTTTTTT
CASSQAERANEKLFF
>NA|TRBJ2-1|TRBV28|few
TGTGCCAGCAGTTTTGCCCAGCTTACGGGTGGCGTCTCCTACAATGAGCAGTTCTTC
CASSFAQLTGGVSYNEQFF
>NA|TRBJ1-2|TRBV3-1|many
TGTGCCAGCAGCTCCAGGGGTTCTAACTATGGCTACACCTTC
CASSSRGSNYGYTF
>NA|TRBJ1-5|TRBV28|NA
TGTGCCAGCAGAGGGAGCAATCAGCCCCAGCATTTT
CASRGSNQPQHF
>NA|TRBJ1-4|TRBV7-9|many
TGTGCCAGCAGCTTAGGGGTGGGCTCAACGGGGGAAAAACTGTTTTTT
CASSLGVGSTGEKLFF
>NA|TRBJ1-1|TRBV12-3/TRBV12-4|few
TGTGCCATCAGCCCTACAGGATACACTGAAGCTTTCTTT
CAISPTGYTEAFF
>NA|TRBJ1-2|TRBV20-1|NA
TGCAGTGCTAGAGATCCCGCACTCTCGGGGGTTGGCTACACCTTC
CSARDPALSGVGYTF
>NA|TRBJ1-2|TRBV6-2/TRBV6-3|NA
TGTGCCAGCAGTTACGAGGCGGGTCTCGGAGACTATGGCTACACCTTC
CASSYEAGLGDYGYTF
>NA|TRBJ2-3|TRBV5-1|NA
TGCGCCAGCAGCTTGAATAGTGGGGGGAACACAGATACGCAGTATTTT
CASSLNSGGNTDTQYF
>NA|TRBJ1-4|TRBV7-2|many
TGTGCCAGCAGCCCGTCCCGGGAAGAAAAACTGTTTTTT
CASSPSREEKLFF
>NA|TRBJ2-1|TRBV3-1|many
TGTGCCAGCAGCCAAGGGATCTTTTATGACAATGAGCAGTTCTTC
CASSQGIFYDNEQFF
>TRBD1|TRBJ1-2|TRBV27|many
TGTGCCAGCAGCCGGACAGGGGGCGGCTATGGCTACACCTTC
CASSRTGGGYGYTF
>NA|TRBJ2-7|TRBV10-1|NA
TGCGCCAGCAGTGAAGGACCATCGGACGAGCAGTACTTC
CASSEGPSDEQYF
>NA|TRBJ1-2|TRBV5-6|many
TGTGCCAGCAGCTTGGGCAGGGAAATTTGGGGCTACACCTTC
CASSLGREIWGYTF
>NA|TRBJ2-3|TRBV5-1|many
TGCGCCAGCAGCTTGAGGCTGTCCACAGATACGCAGTATTTT
CASSLRLSTDTQYF
>TRBD1|TRBJ1-2|TRBV18|NA
TGTGCCAGCTCCGGGACAGTCGATGGCTACACCTTC
CASSGTVDGYTF
>TRBD1|TRBJ1-5|TRBV20-1|medium-sized
TGCAGTGCTAGACGGACAGGGAAGAGGGGGCAGCCCCAGCATTTT
CSARRTGKRGQPQHF
>TRBD2|TRBJ2-1|TRBV6-1|many
TGTGCCAGCAGCTCCTATGGACTAGCGGATGACAATGAGCAGTTCTTC
CASSSYGLADDNEQFF
>NA|TRBJ1-2|TRBV7-6|many
TGTGCCAGCAGCTTATCTGGGGACGGCTACACCTTC
CASSLSGDGYTF
>NA|TRBJ2-1|TRBV5-1|many
TGCGCCAGCAGCTTGGGGGCCGGGGGACCCAAGGGATACAATGAGCAGTTCTTC
CASSLGAGGPKGYNEQFF
>TRBD1|TRBJ2-7|TRBV6-1|NA
TGTGCCAGCATTGGGACAGTGTTCTACGAGCAGTACTTC
CASIGTVFYEQYF
>TRBD1|TRBJ1-2|TRBV6-1|NA
TGTGCCAGCAGTGAAGACAGGGGGCTTGGCTACACCTTC
CASSEDRGLGYTF
>NA|TRBJ2-2|TRBV6-5|NA
TGTGCCAGCAGTTATCTGGGGGGTGGAACCGGGGAGCTGTTTTTT
CASSYLGGGTGELFF
>TRBD1|TRBJ1-1|TRBV7-9|many
TGTGCCAGCAGCCTAACAGACAGGGTGAACACTGAAGCTTTCTTT
CASSLTDRVNTEAFF
>TRBD1|TRBJ2-7|TRBV4-2|NA
TGTGCCAGCAGCCAGGAGACGGGACAGGGACTCTACGAGCAGTACTTC
CASSQETGQGLYEQYF